This TCR beta chain came from a study of OX40 agonist ivuxolimab in advanced cancers. Study summary: The dose-escalation cohort was over 65% male, with a mean age of about 60 years, ranging about 23 to 90. Notes on the study in general: At doses 0.1 to 3.0 mg/kg, CD4+ and CD8+ clones expanded. Partial responders at 0.1-3.0 mg/kg showed near-lowest clonal expansion.

The J segment lost 5 bases and the V segment lost 5 bases, leaving 12 bases of the junction unmatched. The length of the CDR3 is 15 residues. From germline, CDR1 is PRHDT and CDR2 FYEKMQ (reference sequence). Using immunoSEQ multiplex PCR, the repertoire was profiled, and TCRdb retains in-frame clones only, with some absent. Of about 32,000 clones listed, 80% to 85% are singletons. With regard to this clone: Its target is not known.

Blood samples were obtained at baseline, cycle 4 day 1, and cycle 7 day 1. The sequence was collected from an adult with an advanced solid tumor such as melanoma, head and neck, liver or kidney cancer. The V call is TRBV13, the J call TRBJ2-7; TRBD2 matches 7 bases. Here the sequenced sample was CD4+ or CD8+ T cells sorted from blood, taken in a trial of the OX40 agonist ivuxolimab. The CDR3 is CASSLRASGIHEQYF. DNA of the CDR3: TGTGCCAGCAGCCTCAGGGCCAGCGGGATCCACGAGCAGTACTTC.